Each of the 16 T cell receptor beta chains below was sequenced from the same sample in a study of blood T cell repertoires in COVID-19. Assay: immunoSEQ multiplex PCR; the TCRdb copy retains only in-frame clones and omits some. Found here are about 110,000 clones, roughly 71% of them singletons; the top ten hold 5% to 6.5%. The sequencing sample was made of peripheral blood. Every receptor here comes from a man older than 75 with acute or convalescent COVID-19.

This chain links TRBV28 with TRBJ1-3; possibly TRBD1 for D (6 bases). Germline V gives CDR1 MDHEN, CDR2 SYDVKM. Deletions cut 6 bases from V and 6 bases from J, with 12 bases between. CDR3 length: 13 amino acids. The CDR3, as DNA: TGTGCCAGCAGGGTAGGGGGGGAAAACACCATATATTTT. Its protein is CASRVGGENTIYF.

The chain carries TRBV5-8 and TRBJ1-1, with unresolved D. V gave up 3 bases and J gave up 2 bases, with 14 bases separating them. The CDR3 contains 15 residues. Germline CDR1 reads SGHTS; CDR2 reads YDEGEE. The CDR3 region has the DNA TGTGCCAGCAGCTCAGGACTGGGAATAAACACTGAAGCTTTCTTT. Protein product: CASSSGLGINTEAFF.

The rearrangement links TRBV19 to TRBJ1-6; 7 nucleotides agree with TRBD1. The CDR3 contains 14 residues. Per germline, CDR1 LNHDA and CDR2 SQIVND (reference sequence). Germline trimming cut 3 bases from V and 7 bases from J; bases unmatched to any gene: 3. The CDR3 protein is CASSMEQGNSPLHF. The CDR3 region has the DNA TGTGCCAGTAGTATGGAACAGGGGAATTCACCCCTCCACTTT.

The chain carries TRBV5-5 and TRBJ2-1; TRBD2 aligns across 10 bases. The length of the CDR3 is 20 residues. After removal of 1 base from V and 0 bases from J, the junction contained 13 bases not matched to a gene. Germline loops: CDR1 SGHKS, CDR2 YYEKEE (reference sequence). The CDR3 coding sequence is TGTGCCAGCAGCTTGATCGCAACTAGCGGGGCCTGGAGCTCCTACAATGAGCAGTTCTTC. Translation gives CASSLIATSGAWSSYNEQFF.

The CDR3 protein is CARTGQKPYEQYF. The CDR3 DNA reads as TGTGCCAGGACCGGACAGAAGCCCTACGAGCAGTACTTC. The gene calls are TRBV2 and TRBJ2-7; possible D gene TRBD1, 6 bases. Per the germline V gene, CDR1 is SNHLY and CDR2 is FYNNEI. The V and J ends lost 9 bases and 2 bases respectively, with 14 bases between them. The CDR3 length is 13 residues.

This clone turned up a few times. The CDR3, as DNA: TGCAGTGCCCCCCTTTACGGGGAGCAGTACTTC. It encodes CSAPLYGEQYF. The V gene is TRBV20-1, the J gene TRBJ2-7, with D hard to call. The ends were cut back, 6 bases at V and 7 bases at J, with 13 bases in the middle. The germline CDR1 and CDR2 sequences are DFQATT and SNEGSKA (reference sequence). The CDR3 has 11 residues.

This clone was counted only a few times. J is TRBJ1-3 and V is TRBV6-2 or TRBV6-3; D not certain. CDR1 and CDR2 from the germline V gene are MNHEY and SVGEGT. The CDR3 contains 15 residues. Trimming left V 2 bases short and J 0 bases short, with 8 bases between. CDR3 sequence: CASSYALSSGNTIYF. The CDR3 bases are TGTGCCAGCAGTTACGCGCTGAGCTCTGGAAACACCATATATTTT.

This sequence joins TRBV5-1 and TRBJ2-5; D unresolved. The CDR3 runs to 16 residues. Germline loops: CDR1 SGHRS, CDR2 YFSETQ. V was pared by 2 bases and J by 5 bases, with 19 bases between. The CDR3 coding sequence is TGCGCCAGCAGCTTCTCAGGATCACCAAGCCAGGAGACCCAGTACTTC. Translation gives CASSFSGSPSQETQYF.

This clone appeared once. The V gene is TRBV6-5, the J gene TRBJ1-2, with D hard to call. The CDR3 length is 11 residues. V lost 10 bases and J 8 bases, leaving 14 bases between the germline ends. From germline, CDR1 is MNHEY and CDR2 SVGAGI. CDR3 in amino acids: CATRGEYGYTF. Here the CDR3 DNA reads TGTGCCACCCGTGGGGAGTACGGCTACACCTTC.

The chain employs TRBV4-1 and TRBJ2-7; D is undetermined. Germline CDR1 is MGHRA and CDR2 is YSYEKL. This CDR3 region has 14 residues. V lost 1 base and J lost 5, with 12 bases in between. In nucleotides, the CDR3 is TGCGCCAGCAGCCAAGTCCCCGGAGACCACGAGCAGTACTTC. Residues: CASSQVPGDHEQYF.

This chain joins TRBV12-3 or TRBV12-4 and TRBJ2-2; no reliable D call. This CDR3 comprises 13 residues. Trimming took off 3 bases at V and 8 bases at J, with 10 bases between the two ends. The CDR3, as DNA: TGTGCCAGCAGTTTGGGCTTCTGGGGGGAGCTGTTTTTT. Amino acid sequence: CASSLGFWGELFF.

This chain joins TRBV19 and TRBJ2-2, with 7 bases aligning to TRBD2. In germline, CDR1 is LNHDA, CDR2 SQIVND (reference sequence). Losses at the gene ends were 6 bases for V and 6 bases for J; bases not matched to a gene: 13. The CDR3 runs 16 residues. The CDR3 bases are TGTGCCAGTAGCATTCTTGGACTAGGAGGATCCGGGGAGCTGTTTTTT. Translating it yields CASSILGLGGSGELFF. Together with reference TRBV19 and TRBJ2-2, the CDR3 gives the full variable domain: DGGITQSPKYLFRKEGQNVTLSCEQNLNHDAMYWYRQDPGQGLRLIYYSQIVNDFQKGDIAEGYSVSREKKESFPLTVTSAQKNPTAFYLCASSILGLGGSGELFFGEGSRLTVL.

The chain employs TRBV6-2 or TRBV6-3 and TRBJ2-3; no clear D. The V gene's germline CDR1 is MNHEY and CDR2 SVGEGT. The CDR3 loop spans 14 amino acids. Trimming shortened V by 6 bases and J by 0 bases, and 10 bases separated the two germline ends. The CDR3 sequence: CASSHVTSTDTQYF. CDR3 nucleotide sequence: TGTGCCAGCAGCCACGTAACTAGCACAGATACGCAGTATTTT.

This chain uses TRBV10-3 with TRBJ2-3; TRBD2 matches at 13 bases. Trimming cost V 4 bases and J 6 bases; bases outside gene matches: 1. The CDR3 covers 14 residues. Germline CDR1 ENHRY, CDR2 SYGVKD. In nucleotides, the CDR3 is TGTGCCATCAGTGCGGGACTAGCGGGGGATACGCAGTATTTT. It encodes CAISAGLAGDTQYF.

This rearrangement joins TRBV6-2 or TRBV6-3 to TRBJ2-1, with TRBD2 as a possible D gene (6 bases). This CDR3 has 13 amino acids. V was cut by 0 bases and J by 10 bases, with 10 bases left in between. Looked up from germline, CDR1 is MNHEY and CDR2 is SVGEGT. The CDR3 loop is CASSYSGGKEQFF. The CDR3 DNA sequence: TGTGCCAGCAGTTACTCGGGGGGAAAGGAGCAGTTCTTC.

This clone came up many times. This chain uses TRBV11-2 with TRBJ2-1; the match to TRBD2 covers 9 bases. This CDR3 has 15 amino acids. Trimming at V came to 3 bases and at J to 3 bases, leaving 3 bases not matched to a gene. Germline values: CDR1 SGHAT, CDR2 FQNNGV. This CDR3 reads CASSLASGNYNEQFF. The CDR3 DNA follows: TGTGCCAGCAGCTTGGCTAGCGGGAACTACAATGAGCAGTTCTTC.